This entry features one T cell receptor beta chain sequence. The sample belongs to a study of CD8 T cells in Susac syndrome. RNA, at roughly 0.45 to 1 ug, was reverse transcribed with random hexamers. TCRdb fed the immunoSEQ multiplex PCR reads into MiXCR, producing one record per CDR3 protein. Of about 210,000 distinct CDR3 sequences listed, 95% were seen once; the top ten hold 0.085% to 0.095%. This CDR3 is built from 13 residues. Trimming pared 8 bases from V and 2 bases from J, leaving 9 bases between. Germline loops: CDR1 SEHNR, CDR2 FQNEAQ (reference sequence). The TCR was taken from a human donor with multiple sclerosis. The sequencing input was CD4+ T cells from PBMCs. The chain links TRBV7-9 to TRBJ2-2; D unresolved. This chain's CDR3 is CASLGRNTGELFF. The CDR3 DNA follows: TGTGCCAGCTTGGGCCGCAACACCGGGGAGCTGTTTTTT.